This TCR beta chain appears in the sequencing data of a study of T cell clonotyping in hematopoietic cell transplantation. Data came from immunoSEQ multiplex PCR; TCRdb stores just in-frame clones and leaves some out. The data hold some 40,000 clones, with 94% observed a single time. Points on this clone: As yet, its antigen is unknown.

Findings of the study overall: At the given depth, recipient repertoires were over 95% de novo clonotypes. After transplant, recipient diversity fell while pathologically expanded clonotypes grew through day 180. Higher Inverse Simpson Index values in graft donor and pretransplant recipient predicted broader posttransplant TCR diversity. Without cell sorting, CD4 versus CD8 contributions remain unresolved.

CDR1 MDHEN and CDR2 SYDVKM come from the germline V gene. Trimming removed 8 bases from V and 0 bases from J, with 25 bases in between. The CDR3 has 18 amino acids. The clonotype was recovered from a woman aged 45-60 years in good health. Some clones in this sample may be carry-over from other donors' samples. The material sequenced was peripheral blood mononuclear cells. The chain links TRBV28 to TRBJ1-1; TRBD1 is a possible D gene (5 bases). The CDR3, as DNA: TGTGCCAGCTCACCCCCCGGGACTTGGGGGTTTGTGAACACTGAAGCTTTCTTT. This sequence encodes CASSPPGTWGFVNTEAFF.